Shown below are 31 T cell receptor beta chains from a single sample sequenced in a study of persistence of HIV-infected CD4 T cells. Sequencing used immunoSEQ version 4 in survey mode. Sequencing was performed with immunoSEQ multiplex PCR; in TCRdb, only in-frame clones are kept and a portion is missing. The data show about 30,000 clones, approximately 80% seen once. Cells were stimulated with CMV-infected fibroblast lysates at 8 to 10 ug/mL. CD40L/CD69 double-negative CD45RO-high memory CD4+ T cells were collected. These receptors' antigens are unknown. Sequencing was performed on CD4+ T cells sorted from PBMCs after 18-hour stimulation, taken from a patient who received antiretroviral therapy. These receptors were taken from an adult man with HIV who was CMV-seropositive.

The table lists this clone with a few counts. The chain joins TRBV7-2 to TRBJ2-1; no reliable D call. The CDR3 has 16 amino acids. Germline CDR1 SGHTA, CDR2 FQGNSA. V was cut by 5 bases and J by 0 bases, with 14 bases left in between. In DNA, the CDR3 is TGTGCCAGCAGCGTACGCCCTATGGGCTCCTACAATGAGCAGTTCTTC. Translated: CASSVRPMGSYNEQFF.

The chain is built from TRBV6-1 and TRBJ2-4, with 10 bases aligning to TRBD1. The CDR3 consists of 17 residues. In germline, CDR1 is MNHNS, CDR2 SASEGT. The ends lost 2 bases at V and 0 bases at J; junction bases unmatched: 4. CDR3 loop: CASSERDRGLAKNIQYF. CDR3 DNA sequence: TGTGCCAGCAGTGAAAGAGACAGGGGGCTAGCCAAAAACATTCAGTACTTC.

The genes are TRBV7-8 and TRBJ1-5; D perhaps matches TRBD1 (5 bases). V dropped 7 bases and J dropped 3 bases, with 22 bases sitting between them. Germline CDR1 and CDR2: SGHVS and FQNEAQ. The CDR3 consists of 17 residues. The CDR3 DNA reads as TGTGCCAGCACCCACTCTATCGGCAGGGCGATCAATCAGCCCCAGCATTTT. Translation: CASTHSIGRAINQPQHF.

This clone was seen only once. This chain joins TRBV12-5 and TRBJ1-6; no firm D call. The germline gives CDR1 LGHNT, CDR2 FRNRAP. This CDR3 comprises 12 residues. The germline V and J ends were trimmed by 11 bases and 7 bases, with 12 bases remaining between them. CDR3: CASSTANSPLHF. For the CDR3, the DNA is TGTGCTTCCTCGACGGCGAATTCACCCCTCCACTTT.

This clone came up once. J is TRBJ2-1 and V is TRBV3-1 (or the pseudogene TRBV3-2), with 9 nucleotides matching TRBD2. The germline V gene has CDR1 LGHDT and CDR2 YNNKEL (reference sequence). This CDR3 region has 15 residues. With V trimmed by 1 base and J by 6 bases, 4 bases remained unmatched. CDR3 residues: CASSQGRLAVNEQFF. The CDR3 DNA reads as TGTGCCAGCAGCCAAGGTAGACTAGCGGTCAATGAGCAGTTCTTC.

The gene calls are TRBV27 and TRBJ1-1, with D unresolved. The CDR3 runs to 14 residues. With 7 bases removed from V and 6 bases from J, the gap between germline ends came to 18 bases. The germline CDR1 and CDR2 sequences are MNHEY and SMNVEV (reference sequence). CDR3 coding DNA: TGTGCCAGCACCCCCCACGGCACTTTACCTGAAGCTTTCTTT. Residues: CASTPHGTLPEAFF.

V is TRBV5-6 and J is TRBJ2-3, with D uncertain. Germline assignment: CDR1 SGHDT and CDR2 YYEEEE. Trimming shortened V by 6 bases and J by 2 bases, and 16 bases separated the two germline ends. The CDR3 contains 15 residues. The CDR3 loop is CASMLKLRYTDTQYF. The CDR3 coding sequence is TGTGCCAGCATGCTTAAGCTCAGGTACACAGATACGCAGTATTTT.

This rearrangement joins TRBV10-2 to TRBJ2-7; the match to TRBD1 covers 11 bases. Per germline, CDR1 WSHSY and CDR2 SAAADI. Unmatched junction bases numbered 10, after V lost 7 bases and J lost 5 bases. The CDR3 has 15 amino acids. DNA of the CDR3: TGCGCCAGCACATTAGGACAGGGGGCCCAAAACGAGCAGTACTTC. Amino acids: CASTLGQGAQNEQYF.

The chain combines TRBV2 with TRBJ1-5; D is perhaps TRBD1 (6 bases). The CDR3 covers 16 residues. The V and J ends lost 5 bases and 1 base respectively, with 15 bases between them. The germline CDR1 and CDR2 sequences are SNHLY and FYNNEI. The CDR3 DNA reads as TGTGCCAGCAGTCCAAGGGGGACACCGAGCAATCAGCCCCAGCATTTT. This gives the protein CASSPRGTPSNQPQHF.

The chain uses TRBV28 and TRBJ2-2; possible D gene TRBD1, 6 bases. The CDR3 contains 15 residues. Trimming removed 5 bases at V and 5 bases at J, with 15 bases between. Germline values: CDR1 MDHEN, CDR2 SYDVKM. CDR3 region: CASSPFHRVTGELFF. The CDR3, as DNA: TGTGCCAGCAGTCCTTTTCACAGGGTAACCGGGGAGCTGTTTTTT. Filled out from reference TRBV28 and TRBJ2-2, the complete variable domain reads DVKVTQSSRYLVKRTGEKVFLECVQDMDHENMFWYRQDPGLGLRLIYFSYDVKMKEKGDIPEGYSVSREKKERFSLILESASTNQTSMYLCASSPFHRVTGELFFGEGSRLTVL.

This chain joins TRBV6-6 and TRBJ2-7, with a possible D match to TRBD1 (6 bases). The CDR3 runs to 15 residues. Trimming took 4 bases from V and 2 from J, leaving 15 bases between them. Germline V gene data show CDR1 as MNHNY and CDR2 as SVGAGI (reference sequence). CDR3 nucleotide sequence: TGTGCCAGCAGTTCCGCAAGGGACACCGCCTACGAGCAGTACTTC. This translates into CASSSARDTAYEQYF.

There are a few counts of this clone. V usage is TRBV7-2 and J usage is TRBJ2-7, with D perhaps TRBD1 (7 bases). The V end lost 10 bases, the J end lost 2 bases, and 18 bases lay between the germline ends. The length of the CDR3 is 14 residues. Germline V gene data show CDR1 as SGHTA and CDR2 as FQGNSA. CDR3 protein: CATSGGLFPYEQYF. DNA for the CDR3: TGTGCCACCTCAGGGGGACTTTTCCCCTACGAGCAGTACTTC.

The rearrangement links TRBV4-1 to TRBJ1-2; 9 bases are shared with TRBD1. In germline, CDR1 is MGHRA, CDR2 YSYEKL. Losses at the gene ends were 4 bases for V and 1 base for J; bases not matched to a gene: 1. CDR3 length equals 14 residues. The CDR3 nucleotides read TGCGCCAGCAGCCGGGACAGGGTTAACTATGGCTACACCTTC. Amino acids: CASSRDRVNYGYTF.

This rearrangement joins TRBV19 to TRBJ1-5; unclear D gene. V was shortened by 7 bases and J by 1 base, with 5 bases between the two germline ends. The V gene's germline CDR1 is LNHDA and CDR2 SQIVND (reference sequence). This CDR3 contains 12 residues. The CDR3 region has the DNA TGTGCCAGTAACGGCAGCAATCAGCCCCAGCATTTT. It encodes CASNGSNQPQHF.

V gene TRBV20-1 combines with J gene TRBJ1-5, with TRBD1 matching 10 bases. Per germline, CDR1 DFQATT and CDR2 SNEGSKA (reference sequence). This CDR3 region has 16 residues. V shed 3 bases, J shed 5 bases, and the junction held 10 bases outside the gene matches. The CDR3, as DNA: TGCAGTGCTAGTTCCGGGACAGGGGCAGGGGATCAGCCCCAGCATTTT. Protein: CSASSGTGAGDQPQHF.

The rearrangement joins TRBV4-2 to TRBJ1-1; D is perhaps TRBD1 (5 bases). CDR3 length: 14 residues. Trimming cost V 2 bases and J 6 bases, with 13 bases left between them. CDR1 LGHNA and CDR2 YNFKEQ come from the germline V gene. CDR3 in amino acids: CASSQRQFRPEAFF. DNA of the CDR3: TGTGCCAGCAGCCAAAGACAGTTTCGGCCTGAAGCTTTCTTT.

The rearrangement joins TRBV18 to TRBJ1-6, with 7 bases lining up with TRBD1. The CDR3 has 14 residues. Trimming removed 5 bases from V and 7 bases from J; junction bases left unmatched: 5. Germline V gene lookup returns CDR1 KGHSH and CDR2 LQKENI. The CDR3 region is CASSSTGKNSPLHF. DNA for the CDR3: TGTGCCAGCTCATCGACAGGGAAAAATTCACCCCTCCACTTT.

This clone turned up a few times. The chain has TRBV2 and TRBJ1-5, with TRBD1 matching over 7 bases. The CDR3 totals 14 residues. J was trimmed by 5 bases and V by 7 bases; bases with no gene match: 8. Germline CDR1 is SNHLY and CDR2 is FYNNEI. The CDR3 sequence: CASTWDSQHQPQHF. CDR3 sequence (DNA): TGTGCCAGCACCTGGGACAGCCAACATCAGCCCCAGCATTTT.

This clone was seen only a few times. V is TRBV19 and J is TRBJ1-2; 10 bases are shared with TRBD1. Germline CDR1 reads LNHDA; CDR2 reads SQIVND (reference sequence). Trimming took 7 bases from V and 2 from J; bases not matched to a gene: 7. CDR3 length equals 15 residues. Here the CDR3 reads CASTPGTGENYGYTF. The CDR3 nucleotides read TGTGCCAGTACCCCCGGGACAGGGGAAAACTATGGCTACACCTTC.

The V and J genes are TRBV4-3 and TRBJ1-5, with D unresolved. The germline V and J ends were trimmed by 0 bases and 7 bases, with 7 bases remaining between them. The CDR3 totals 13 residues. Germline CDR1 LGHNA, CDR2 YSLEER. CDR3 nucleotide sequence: TGCGCCAGCAGCCAAGATCTTGAGCAGCCCCAGCATTTT. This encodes CASSQDLEQPQHF.

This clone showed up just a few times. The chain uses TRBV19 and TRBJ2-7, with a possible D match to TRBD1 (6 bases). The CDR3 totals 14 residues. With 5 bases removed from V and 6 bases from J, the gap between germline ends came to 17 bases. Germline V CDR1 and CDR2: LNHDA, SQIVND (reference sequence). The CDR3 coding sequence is TGTGCCAGTAGTTCTACCGCGGACAGAAGCGAGCAGTACTTC. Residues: CASSSTADRSEQYF.

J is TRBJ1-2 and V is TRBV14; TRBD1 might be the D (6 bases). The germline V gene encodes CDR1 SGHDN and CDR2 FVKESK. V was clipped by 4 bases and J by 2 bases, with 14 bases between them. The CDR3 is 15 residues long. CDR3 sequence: CASSPIGGGNYGYTF. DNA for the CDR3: TGTGCCAGCAGCCCCATTGGGGGGGGCAACTATGGCTACACCTTC.

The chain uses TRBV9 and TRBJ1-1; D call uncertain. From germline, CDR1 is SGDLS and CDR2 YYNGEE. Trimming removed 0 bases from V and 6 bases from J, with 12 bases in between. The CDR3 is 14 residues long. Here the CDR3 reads CASSVGVVSSEAFF. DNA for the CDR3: TGTGCCAGCAGCGTAGGAGTTGTCAGTTCTGAAGCTTTCTTT.

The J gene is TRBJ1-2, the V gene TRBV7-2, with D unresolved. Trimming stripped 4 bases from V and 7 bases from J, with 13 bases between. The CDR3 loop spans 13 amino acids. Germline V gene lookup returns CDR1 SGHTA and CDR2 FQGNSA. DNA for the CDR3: TGTGCCAGCAGCTCCCCGGTAGGGCTTGGCTACACCTTC. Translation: CASSSPVGLGYTF.

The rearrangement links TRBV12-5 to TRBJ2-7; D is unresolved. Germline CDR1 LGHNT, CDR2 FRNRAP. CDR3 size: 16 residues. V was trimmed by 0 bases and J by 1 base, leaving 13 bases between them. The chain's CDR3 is CASGLVNDLFSYEQYF. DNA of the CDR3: TGTGCTAGTGGTTTGGTAAACGACCTCTTTTCCTACGAGCAGTACTTC.

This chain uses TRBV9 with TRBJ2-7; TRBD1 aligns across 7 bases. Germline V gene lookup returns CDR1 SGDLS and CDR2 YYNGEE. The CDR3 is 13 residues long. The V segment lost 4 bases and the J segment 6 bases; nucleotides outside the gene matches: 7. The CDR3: CASSIEDRREQYF. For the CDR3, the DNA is TGTGCCAGCAGCATCGAGGACAGGCGCGAGCAGTACTTC.

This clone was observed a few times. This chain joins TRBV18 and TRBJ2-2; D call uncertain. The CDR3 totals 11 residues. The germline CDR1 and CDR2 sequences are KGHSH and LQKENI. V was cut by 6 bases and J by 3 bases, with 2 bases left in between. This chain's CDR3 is CASSDTGELFF. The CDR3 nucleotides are TGTGCCAGCTCGGACACCGGGGAGCTGTTTTTT.

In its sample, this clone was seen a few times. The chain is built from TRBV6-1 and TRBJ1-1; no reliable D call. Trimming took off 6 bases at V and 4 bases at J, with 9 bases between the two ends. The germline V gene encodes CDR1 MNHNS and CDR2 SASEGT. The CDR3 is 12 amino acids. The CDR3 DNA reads TGTGCCAGCAGGGCCCAGTCCACTGAAGCTTTCTTT. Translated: CASRAQSTEAFF.

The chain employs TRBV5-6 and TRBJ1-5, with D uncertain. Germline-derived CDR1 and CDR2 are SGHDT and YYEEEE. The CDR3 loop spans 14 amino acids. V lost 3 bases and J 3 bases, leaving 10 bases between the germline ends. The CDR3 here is CASSSRHPNQPQHF. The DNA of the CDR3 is TGTGCCAGCAGCTCCCGACACCCCAATCAGCCCCAGCATTTT.

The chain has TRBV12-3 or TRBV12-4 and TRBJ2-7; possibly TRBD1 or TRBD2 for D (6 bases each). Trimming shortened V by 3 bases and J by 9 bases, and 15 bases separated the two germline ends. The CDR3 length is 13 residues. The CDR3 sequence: CASSFSLGGGQYF. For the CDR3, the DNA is TGTGCCAGCAGTTTCTCGCTCGGGGGCGGGCAGTACTTC.

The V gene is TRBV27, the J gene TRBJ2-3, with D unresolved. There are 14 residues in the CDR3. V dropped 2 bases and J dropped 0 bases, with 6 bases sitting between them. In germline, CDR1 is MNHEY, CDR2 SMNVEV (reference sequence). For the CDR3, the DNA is TGTGCCAGCAGTTTACAGGCTAGCACAGATACGCAGTATTTT. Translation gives CASSLQASTDTQYF.